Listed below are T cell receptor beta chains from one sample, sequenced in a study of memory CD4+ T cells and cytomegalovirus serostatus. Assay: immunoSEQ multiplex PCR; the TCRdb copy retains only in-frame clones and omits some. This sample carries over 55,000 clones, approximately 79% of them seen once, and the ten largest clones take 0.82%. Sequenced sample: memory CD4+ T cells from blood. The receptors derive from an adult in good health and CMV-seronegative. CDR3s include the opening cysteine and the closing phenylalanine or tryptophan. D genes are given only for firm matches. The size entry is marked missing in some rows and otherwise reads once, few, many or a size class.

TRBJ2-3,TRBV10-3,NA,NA,TGTGCCATCAGTAGAGACACAGATACGCAGTATTTT,CAISRDTDTQYF
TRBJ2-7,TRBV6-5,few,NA,TGTGCCAGCAGCAAACCGGGATCCAGCGAGCAGTACTTC,CASSKPGSSEQYF
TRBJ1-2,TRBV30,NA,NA,TGTGCCCAGAGGAACAGGGAGGGTATCTGGTACACCTTC,CAQRNREGIWYTF
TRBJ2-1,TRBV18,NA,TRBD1,TGTGCCAGCTCACGACAGGGCAATGAGCAGTTCTTC,CASSRQGNEQFF
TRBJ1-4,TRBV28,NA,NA,TGTGCCAGCACGTCGGGGGGCTTGGTGCCAGATGAAAAACTGTTTTTT,CASTSGGLVPDEKLFF
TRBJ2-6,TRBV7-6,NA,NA,TGTGCCAGCAGCTTAGGGCAGCTGCCTTCTGGGGCCAACGTCCTGACTTTC,CASSLGQLPSGANVLTF
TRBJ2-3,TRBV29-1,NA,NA,TGCAGCGGGAATTTAGGGGGGGATACGCAGTATTTT,CSGNLGGDTQYF
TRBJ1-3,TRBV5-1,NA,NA,TGCGCCAGCAGTGAGTCCTCTGGAAACACCATATATTTT,CASSESSGNTIYF
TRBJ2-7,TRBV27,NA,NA,TGTGCCAGCAGAGCGGACCGCTCCTACGAGCAGTACTTC,CASRADRSYEQYF
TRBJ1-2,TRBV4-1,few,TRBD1,TGCGCCAGCAGCCGAACGACAACCAGGGGGACCTATGGCTACACCTTC,CASSRTTTRGTYGYTF
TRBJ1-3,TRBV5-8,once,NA,TGTGCCAGCAGCTTAGCTCACTCTGGAAACACCATATATTTT,CASSLAHSGNTIYF
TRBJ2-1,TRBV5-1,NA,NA,TGCGCCAGCAGCTTAAGCTCCGCTATCTACAATGAGCAGTTCTTC,CASSLSSAIYNEQFF
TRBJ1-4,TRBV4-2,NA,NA,TGTGCCAGCAGCCAAGCCCTCCGAGATGCAACTAATGAAAAACTGTTTTTT,CASSQALRDATNEKLFF
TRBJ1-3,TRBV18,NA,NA,TGTGCCAGCTCACCAGAAATGGACAGCTCTGGAAACACCATATATTTT,CASSPEMDSSGNTIYF
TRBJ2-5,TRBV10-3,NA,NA,TGTGCCATCAGTGAAGAAGTAAGTCTGGCCCAGTACTTC,CAISEEVSLAQYF
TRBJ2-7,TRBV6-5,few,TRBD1,TGTGCCACTCAGGACAGGGGCGGTTTCAACGAGCAGTACTTC,CATQDRGGFNEQYF
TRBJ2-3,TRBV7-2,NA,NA,TGTGCCAGCAGCTCCACTACAGATACGCAGTATTTT,CASSSTTDTQYF
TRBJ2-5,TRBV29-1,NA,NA,TGCAGCGTTGACCCCCAAGAGACCCAGTACTTC,CSVDPQETQYF
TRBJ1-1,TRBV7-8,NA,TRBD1,TGTGCCAGCAGCTTAGCTTCCGGGACAGGGATTGCTTTCTTT,CASSLASGTGIAFF
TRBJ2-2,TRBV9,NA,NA,TGTGCCAGCAGCGTAGACGGGGGACTGAACACCGGGGAGCTGTTTTTT,CASSVDGGLNTGELFF
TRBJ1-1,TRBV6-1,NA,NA,TGTGCCAGCAGTGAACAGACGGCTTTCTTT,CASSEQTAFF
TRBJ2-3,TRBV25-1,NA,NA,TGTGCCAGCAGTGACATGGATACGCAGTATTTT,CASSDMDTQYF
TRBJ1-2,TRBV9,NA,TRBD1,TGTGCCAGCAGCGTCGGACAGGGGTTAAACTATGGCTACACTTTC,CASSVGQGLNYGYTF
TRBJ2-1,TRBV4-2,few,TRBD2,TGTGCCAGCAGCCAAGATTCAGCGGGAGTAAATGAGCAGTTCTTC,CASSQDSAGVNEQFF
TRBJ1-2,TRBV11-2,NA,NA,TGTGCCAGCAGCTCGTACCGGGACGGAGCGTCACCTAACTATGGCTACACCTTC,CASSSYRDGASPNYGYTF
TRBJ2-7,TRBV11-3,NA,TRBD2,TGTGCCAGCAGCCCCCCCCTAGCGGGGGGGTCCCTTCTCCGGGAGCAGTACTTC,CASSPPLAGGSLLREQYF
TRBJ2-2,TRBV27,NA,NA,TGTGCCAGCAGTTTTGAAGGTAGATTTAAAAGTCCCGGGGAGCTGTTTTTT,CASSFEGRFKSPGELFF
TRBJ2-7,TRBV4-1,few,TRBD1,TGCGCCAGCAGCCCCACGGGACAGGCGAAAATCGTCTCCTACGAGCAGTACTTC,CASSPTGQAKIVSYEQYF
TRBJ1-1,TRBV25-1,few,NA,TGTGCCAGCAGTGACGGCAGGGGAGCAGGTGAAGCTTTCTTT,CASSDGRGAGEAFF
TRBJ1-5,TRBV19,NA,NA,TGTGCCAGTAGTATACCGGGGGCGGGACAGCCCCAGCATTTT,CASSIPGAGQPQHF
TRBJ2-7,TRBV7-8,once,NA,TGTGCCAGCAGCTACGGACTGAACTCCTACGAGCAGTACTTC,CASSYGLNSYEQYF
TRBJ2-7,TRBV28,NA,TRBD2,TGTGCCAGCAGTCCACCCCAGGGAGCGGGAGGCTCCTACGAGCAGTACTTC,CASSPPQGAGGSYEQYF
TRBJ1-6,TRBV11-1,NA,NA,TGTGCCAGCAGCCTAAAGACGCAGTCACCCCTCCACTTT,CASSLKTQSPLHF
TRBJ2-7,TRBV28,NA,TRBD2,TGTGCCAGCAGCCCCGCGCCGGGACTAGCGGGAGGGTTATACGAGCAGTACTTC,CASSPAPGLAGGLYEQYF
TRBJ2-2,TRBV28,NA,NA,TGTGCCAGCAGTTCGGCAGGAGAGAACACCGGGGAGCTGTTTTTT,CASSSAGENTGELFF
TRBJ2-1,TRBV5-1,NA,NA,TGCGCCAGCAGACCCCTAGACTACAATGAGCAGTTCTTC,CASRPLDYNEQFF
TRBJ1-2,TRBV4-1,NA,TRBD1,TGCGCCAGCAGCCTCTATCGGGACAGGGTTGAAGGCTACACCTTC,CASSLYRDRVEGYTF
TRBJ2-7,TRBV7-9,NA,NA,TGTGCCAGCAATCCTAAGGGGGGGGGCGGATCTTACGAGCAGTACTTC,CASNPKGGGGSYEQYF
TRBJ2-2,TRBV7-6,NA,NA,TGTGCCAGCAGCTTTGGGGGAGACACCGGGGAGCTGTTTTTT,CASSFGGDTGELFF
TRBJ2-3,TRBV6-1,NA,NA,TGTGCCAGCATGGAGGAGCCGGTCAGGTGGGATACGCAGTATTTT,CASMEEPVRWDTQYF
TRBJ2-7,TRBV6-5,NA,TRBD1,TGTGCCAGCAGTTACGTTCAGGGGGCCTCCTACGAGCAGTACTTC,CASSYVQGASYEQYF
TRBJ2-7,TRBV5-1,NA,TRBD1,TGCGCCAGCAGCCCTGGAGGGACAGGGTTATCCGAGCAGTACTTC,CASSPGGTGLSEQYF
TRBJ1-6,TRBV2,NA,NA,TGTGCCAGCGCCCCGGGGATGGGTTCACCCCTCCACTTT,CASAPGMGSPLHF
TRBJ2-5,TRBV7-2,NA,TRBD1,TGTGCCAGCAGCTTGAGCCGGGACAGCCAAGAGACCCAGTACTTC,CASSLSRDSQETQYF
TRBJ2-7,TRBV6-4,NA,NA,TGTGCCAGCAGTGGGGTGGACGGAGGCGAGCAGTACTTC,CASSGVDGGEQYF